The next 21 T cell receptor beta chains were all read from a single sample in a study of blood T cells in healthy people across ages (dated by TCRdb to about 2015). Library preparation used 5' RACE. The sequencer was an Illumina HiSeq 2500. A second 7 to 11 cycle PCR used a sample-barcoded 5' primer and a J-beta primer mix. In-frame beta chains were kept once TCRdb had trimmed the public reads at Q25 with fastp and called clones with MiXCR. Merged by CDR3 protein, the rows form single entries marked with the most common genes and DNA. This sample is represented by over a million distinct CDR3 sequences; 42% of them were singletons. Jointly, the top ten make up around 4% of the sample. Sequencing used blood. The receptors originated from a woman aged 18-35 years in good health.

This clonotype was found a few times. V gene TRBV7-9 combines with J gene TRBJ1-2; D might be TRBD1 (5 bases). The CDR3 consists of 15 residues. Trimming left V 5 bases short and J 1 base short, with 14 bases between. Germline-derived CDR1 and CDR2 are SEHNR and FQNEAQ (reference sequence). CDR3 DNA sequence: TGTGCCAGCAGCACCACAGGAGCGCTTAACTATGGCTACACCTTC. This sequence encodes CASSTTGALNYGYTF.

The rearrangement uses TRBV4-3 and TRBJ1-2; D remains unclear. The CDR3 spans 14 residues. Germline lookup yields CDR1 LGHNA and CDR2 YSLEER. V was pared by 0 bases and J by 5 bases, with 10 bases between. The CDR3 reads CASSQESRSYGYTF. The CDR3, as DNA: TGCGCCAGCAGCCAAGAATCTAGGAGTTATGGCTACACCTTC.

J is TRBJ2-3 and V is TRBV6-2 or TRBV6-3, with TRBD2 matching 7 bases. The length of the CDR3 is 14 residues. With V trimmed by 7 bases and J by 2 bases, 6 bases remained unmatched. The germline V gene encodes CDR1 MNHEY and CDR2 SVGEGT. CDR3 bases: TGTGCCAGCACCCGGCGGGGGTACACAGATACGCAGTATTTT. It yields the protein CASTRRGYTDTQYF.

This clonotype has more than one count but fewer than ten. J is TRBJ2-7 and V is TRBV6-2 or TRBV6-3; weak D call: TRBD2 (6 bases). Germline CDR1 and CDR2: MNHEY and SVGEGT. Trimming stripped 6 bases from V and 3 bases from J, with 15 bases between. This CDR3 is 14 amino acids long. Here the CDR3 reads CASSPRLGGYEQYF. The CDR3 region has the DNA TGTGCCAGCAGCCCCCGATTGGGAGGCTACGAGCAGTACTTC.

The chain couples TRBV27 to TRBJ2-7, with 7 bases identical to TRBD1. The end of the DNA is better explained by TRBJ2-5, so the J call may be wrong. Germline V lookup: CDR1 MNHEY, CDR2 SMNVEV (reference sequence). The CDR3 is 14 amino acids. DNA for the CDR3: TGTGCCAGCAGGGGGACAGTTTGGAAAGAGACCCAGTACTTC. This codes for CASRGTVWKETQYF.

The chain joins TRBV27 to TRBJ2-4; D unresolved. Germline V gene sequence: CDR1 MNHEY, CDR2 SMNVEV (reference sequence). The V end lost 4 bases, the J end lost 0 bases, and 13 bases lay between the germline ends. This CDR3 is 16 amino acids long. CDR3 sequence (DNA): TGTGCCAGCAGTTCGCGAGAACTAATAGCCAAAAACATTCAGTACTTC. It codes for CASSSRELIAKNIQYF.

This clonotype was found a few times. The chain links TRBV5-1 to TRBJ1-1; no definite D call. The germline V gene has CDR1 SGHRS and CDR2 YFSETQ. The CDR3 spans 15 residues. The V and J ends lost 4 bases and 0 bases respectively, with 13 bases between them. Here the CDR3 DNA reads TGCGCCAGCAGCAACGCCGCAGCAATGAACACTGAAGCTTTCTTT. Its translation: CASSNAAAMNTEAFF.

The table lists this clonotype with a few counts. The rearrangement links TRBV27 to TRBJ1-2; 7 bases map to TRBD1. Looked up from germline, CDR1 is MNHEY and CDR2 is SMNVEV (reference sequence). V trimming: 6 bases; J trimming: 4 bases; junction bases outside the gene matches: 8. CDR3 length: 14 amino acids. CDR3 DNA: TGTGCCAGCAGCCAACGACAGGGCGGCTATGGCTACACCTTC. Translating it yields CASSQRQGGYGYTF.

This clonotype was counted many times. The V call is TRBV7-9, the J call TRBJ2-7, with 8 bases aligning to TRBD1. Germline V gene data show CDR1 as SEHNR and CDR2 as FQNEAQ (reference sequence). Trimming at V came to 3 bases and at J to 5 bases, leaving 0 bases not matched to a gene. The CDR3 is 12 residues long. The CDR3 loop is CASSLTGDEQYF. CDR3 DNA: TGTGCCAGCAGCTTGACAGGGGACGAGCAGTACTTC.

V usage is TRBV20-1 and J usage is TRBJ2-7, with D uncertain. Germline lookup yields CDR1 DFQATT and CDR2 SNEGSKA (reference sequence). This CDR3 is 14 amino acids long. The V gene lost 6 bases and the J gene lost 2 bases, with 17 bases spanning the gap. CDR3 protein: CSALRPGYTYEQYF. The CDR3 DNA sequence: TGCAGTGCCCTACGGCCCGGTTATACCTACGAGCAGTACTTC.

CDR3 sequence reads: CSARERTGGYGYTF. The CDR3 DNA is TGCAGTGCTAGAGAGCGGACAGGGGGCTATGGCTACACCTTC. The chain carries TRBV20-1 and TRBJ1-2, with TRBD1 matching over 10 bases. V was clipped by 0 bases and J by 4 bases; unmatched bases: 2. Germline V CDR1 and CDR2: DFQATT, SNEGSKA (reference sequence). The CDR3 covers 14 residues.

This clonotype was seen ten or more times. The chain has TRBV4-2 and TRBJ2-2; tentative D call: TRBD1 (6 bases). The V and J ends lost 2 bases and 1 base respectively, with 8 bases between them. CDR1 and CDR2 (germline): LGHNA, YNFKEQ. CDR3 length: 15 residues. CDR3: CASSQRQENTGELFF. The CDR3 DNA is TGTGCCAGCAGCCAAAGACAGGAGAACACCGGGGAGCTGTTTTTT.

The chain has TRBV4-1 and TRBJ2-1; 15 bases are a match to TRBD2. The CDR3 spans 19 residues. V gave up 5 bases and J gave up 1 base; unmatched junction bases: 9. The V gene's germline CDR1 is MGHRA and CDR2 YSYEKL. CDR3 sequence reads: CASSKRTSGGAFSYNEQFF. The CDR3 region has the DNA TGCGCCAGCAGCAAACGGACTAGCGGGGGGGCTTTTTCCTACAATGAGCAGTTCTTC.

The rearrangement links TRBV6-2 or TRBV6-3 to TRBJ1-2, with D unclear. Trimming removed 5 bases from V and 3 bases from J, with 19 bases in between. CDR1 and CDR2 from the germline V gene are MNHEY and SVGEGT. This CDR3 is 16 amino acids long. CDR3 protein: CASSRRSPHQDYGYTF. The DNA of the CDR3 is TGTGCCAGCAGTCGGAGAAGCCCGCATCAAGACTATGGCTACACCTTC.

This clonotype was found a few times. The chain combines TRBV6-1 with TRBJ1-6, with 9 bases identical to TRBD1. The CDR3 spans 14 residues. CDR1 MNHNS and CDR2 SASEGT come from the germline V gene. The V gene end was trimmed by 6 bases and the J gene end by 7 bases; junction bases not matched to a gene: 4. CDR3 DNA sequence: TGTGCCAGCAGCCGGGACAGGGTAAATTCACCCCTCCACTTT. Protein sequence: CASSRDRVNSPLHF.

Here the CDR3 reads CASSKVKEEGQQYSYEQYF. The CDR3 nucleotides read TGTGCCAGCAGCAAAGTAAAAGAAGAGGGACAGCAATACTCCTACGAGCAGTACTTC. The chain is built from TRBV21-1 and TRBJ2-7; the listed D gene, TRBD1, was not tested against the DNA. TRBV21-1 constitutes a pseudogene. The CDR3 runs 19 residues.

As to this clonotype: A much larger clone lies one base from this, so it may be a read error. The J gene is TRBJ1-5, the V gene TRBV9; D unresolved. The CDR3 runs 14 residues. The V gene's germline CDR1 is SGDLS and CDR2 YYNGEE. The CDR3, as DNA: TGTGCCAGCAGGGTAGGTGACGCTAATCAGCCCCAGCATTTT. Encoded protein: CASRVGDANQPQHF.

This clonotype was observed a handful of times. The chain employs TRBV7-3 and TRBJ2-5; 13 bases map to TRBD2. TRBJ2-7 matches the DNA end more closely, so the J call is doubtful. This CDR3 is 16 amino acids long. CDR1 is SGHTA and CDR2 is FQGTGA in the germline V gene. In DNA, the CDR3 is TGTGCCAGCAGGGGGCCTGGGACTAGCGGGAAATACGAGCAGTACTTC. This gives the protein CASRGPGTSGKYEQYF.

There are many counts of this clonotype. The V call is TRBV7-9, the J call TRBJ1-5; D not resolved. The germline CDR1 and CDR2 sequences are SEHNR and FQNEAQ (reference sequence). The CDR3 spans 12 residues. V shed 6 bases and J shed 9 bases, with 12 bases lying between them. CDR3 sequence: CASSSDKGPQHF. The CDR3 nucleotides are TGTGCCAGCAGTTCAGACAAGGGGCCCCAGCATTTT. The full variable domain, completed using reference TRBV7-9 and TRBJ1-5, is DTGVSQNPRHKITKRGQNVTFRCDPISEHNRLYWYRQTLGQGPEFLTYFQNEAQLEKSRLLSDRFSAERPKGSFSTLEIQRTEQGDSAMYLCASSSDKGPQHFGDGTRLSIL.

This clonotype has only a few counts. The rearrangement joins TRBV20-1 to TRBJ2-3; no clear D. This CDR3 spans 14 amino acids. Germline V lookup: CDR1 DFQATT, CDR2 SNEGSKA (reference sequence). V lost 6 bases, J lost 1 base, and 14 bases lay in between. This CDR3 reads CSAPTPRGTDTQYF. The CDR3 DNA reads TGCAGTGCGCCGACTCCACGAGGCACAGATACGCAGTATTTT.

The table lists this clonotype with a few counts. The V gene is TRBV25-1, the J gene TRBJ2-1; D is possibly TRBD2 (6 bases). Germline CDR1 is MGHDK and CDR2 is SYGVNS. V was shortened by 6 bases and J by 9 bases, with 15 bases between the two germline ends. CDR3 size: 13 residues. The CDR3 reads CASRGLGRGEQFF. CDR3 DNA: TGTGCCAGCAGGGGACTTGGAAGGGGTGAGCAGTTCTTC.